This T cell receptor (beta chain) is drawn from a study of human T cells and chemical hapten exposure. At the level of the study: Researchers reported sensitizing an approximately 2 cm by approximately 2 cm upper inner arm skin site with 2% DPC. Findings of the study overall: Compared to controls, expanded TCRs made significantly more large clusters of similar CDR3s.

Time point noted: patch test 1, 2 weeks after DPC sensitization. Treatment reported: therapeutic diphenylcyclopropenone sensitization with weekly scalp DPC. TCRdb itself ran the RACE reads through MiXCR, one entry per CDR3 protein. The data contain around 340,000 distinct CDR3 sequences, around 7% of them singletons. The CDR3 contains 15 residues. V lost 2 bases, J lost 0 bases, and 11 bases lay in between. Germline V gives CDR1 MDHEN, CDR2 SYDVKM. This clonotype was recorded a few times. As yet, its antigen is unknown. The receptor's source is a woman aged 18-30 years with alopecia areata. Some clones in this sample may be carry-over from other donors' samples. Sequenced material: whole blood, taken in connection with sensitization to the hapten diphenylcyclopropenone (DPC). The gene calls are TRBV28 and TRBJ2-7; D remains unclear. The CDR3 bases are TGTGCCAGCAGTTTAAGCGCAACGAGCTCCTACGAGCAGTACTTC. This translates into CASSLSATSSYEQYF.